The entry that follows covers one T cell receptor (beta chain) sequence. Using immunoSEQ multiplex PCR, the repertoire was profiled, and TCRdb retains in-frame clones only, with some absent. The table records 130,000 or so clones, around 87% of them present only once. The sample is drawn from a study of control samples from healthy donors and cancer patients. The ends were cut back, 4 bases at V and 9 bases at J, with 12 bases in the middle. The CDR3 is made up of 14 amino acids. Germline values: CDR1 KGHDR, CDR2 SFDVKD. The chain employs TRBV24-1 and TRBJ1-6; D might be TRBD1 (5 bases). This TCR was sampled from a man in his fifties or sixties in good health. What was sequenced was blood. CDR3 coding DNA: TGTGCCACCAGTGACAGGTTCCAGGGTTCACCCCTCCACTTT. Its translation: CATSDRFQGSPLHF.